This T cell receptor (beta chain) originates from a study of naive and memory T cell subsets. Study-wide results and caveats: Possibly reflecting memory cells re-expressing CD45RA, a few larger clonotypes occurred in naive repertoires, especially CD8.

Germline loops: CDR1 MGHRA, CDR2 YSYEKL. The length of the CDR3 is 17 residues. V was clipped by 5 bases and J by 7 bases; unmatched bases: 18. Cells stained for CD3, CD4, CD8, CD45RA and CD27 were sorted into four subsets. A single count supports this clonotype. The antigen is undetermined. Two oligonucleotides, mixed equimolar, formed the beta constant-region primer covering TRBC1 and TRBC2. Ligated cDNA was amplified by four rounds of PCR with nested alpha and beta constant-region primers and SP2. TCRdb re-called the UMI-ligation and nested PCR reads with MiXCR, one entry per CDR3 protein. The sample comprises 120,000 to 150,000 distinct CDR3 sequences, approximately 18% of which are singletons, and about 0.63% rests with the top ten.

The sample consisted of naive CD8+ T cells from blood. J is TRBJ2-7 and V is TRBV4-1; 9 bases match TRBD1. This receptor was identified in a human donor in good health. Here the CDR3 DNA reads TGCGCCAGCAGCTCACAGGGGGCGCCTTTCTATCCTGGGGAGCAGTACTTC. As protein: CASSSQGAPFYPGEQYF.